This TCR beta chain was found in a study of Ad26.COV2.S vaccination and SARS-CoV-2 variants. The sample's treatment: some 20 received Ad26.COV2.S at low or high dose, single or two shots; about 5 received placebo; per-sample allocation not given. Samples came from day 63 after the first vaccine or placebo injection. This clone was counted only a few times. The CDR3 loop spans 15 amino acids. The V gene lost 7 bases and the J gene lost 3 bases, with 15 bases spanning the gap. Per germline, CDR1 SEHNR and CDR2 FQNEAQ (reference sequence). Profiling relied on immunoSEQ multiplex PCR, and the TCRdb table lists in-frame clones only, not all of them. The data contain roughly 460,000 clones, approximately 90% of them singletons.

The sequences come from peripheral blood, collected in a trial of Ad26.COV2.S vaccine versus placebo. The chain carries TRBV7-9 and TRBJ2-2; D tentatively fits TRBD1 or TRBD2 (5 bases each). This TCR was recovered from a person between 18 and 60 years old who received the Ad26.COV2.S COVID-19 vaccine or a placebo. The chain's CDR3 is CASTPPGRDTGELFF. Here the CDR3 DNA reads TGTGCCAGCACCCCACCAGGGAGAGACACCGGGGAGCTGTTTTTT.